These 17 T cell receptor beta chains came from one sample sequenced in a study of T cell responses to AZD1222 COVID-19 vaccine (dated by TCRdb to the early 2020s). In the paper's terms, the time point label means: about 28 days (+/-7) after the second vaccine dose. The library relied on the immunoSEQ multiplex PCR assay. TCRdb re-hosts the immuneACCESS table, in-frame sequences only. Its copies lack some clones; in the studies checked, an unresolved V gene accounts for under half of them, and the cause for the rest is not known. The sample table lists about 150,000 clones, 90% to 95% of them with a count of one. The ten largest make up over 3% of the sample. This specimen was peripheral blood, taken 28 days after the second AZD1222 dose. Receptors originate from an adult who received the AZD1222 COVID-19 vaccine.

The chain joins TRBV12-3 or TRBV12-4 to TRBJ1-4, with a possible D match to TRBD1 (6 bases). V gave up 7 bases and J gave up 7 bases, with 10 bases separating them. This CDR3 spans 12 amino acids. CDR3 loop: CASTLDSEKLFF. The CDR3 DNA sequence: TGTGCCAGCACCCTGGACAGTGAAAAACTGTTTTTT.

The rearrangement joins TRBV4-1 to TRBJ2-7; D gene unclear. Germline V lookup: CDR1 MGHRA, CDR2 YSYEKL. The V and J ends lost 0 bases and 4 bases respectively, with 16 bases between them. The CDR3 consists of 16 residues. The CDR3 nucleotides are TGCGCCAGCAGCCAAGATTGGAGTCAACTGTCATACGAGCAGTACTTC. Its translation: CASSQDWSQLSYEQYF.

This sequence joins TRBV3-1 (or the pseudogene TRBV3-2) and TRBJ2-2; D could derive from TRBD1 or TRBD2 (5 bases each). This CDR3 contains 12 residues. The V end lost 6 bases, the J end lost 8 bases, and 10 bases lay between the germline ends. Looked up from germline, CDR1 is LGHDT and CDR2 is YNNKEL (reference sequence). CDR3 residues: CASRSWGGELFF. CDR3 bases: TGTGCCAGCAGATCTTGGGGGGGGGAGCTGTTTTTT.

The V call is TRBV9, the J call TRBJ2-2; D is ambiguous. V was shortened by 6 bases and J by 5 bases, with 11 bases between the two germline ends. The CDR3 runs 13 residues. Germline V gives CDR1 SGDLS, CDR2 YYNGEE. Here the CDR3 reads CASMGYPTGELFF. DNA of the CDR3: TGTGCCAGCATGGGCTATCCTACCGGGGAGCTGTTTTTT.

The chain's CDR3 is CASTIRGSTEAFF. The CDR3 DNA reads as TGTGCCAGCACGATCAGGGGAAGCACTGAAGCTTTCTTT. V and J are TRBV4-2 and TRBJ1-1, with a tentative D call TRBD1 (6 bases). V shed 7 bases and J shed 4 bases, with 13 bases lying between them. This CDR3 has 13 residues. In germline, CDR1 is LGHNA, CDR2 YNFKEQ.

The rearrangement links TRBV9 to TRBJ1-1; weak D call: TRBD1 (5 bases). This CDR3 comprises 14 residues. Trimming pared 1 base from V and 6 bases from J, leaving 13 bases between. CDR1 and CDR2 from the germline V gene are SGDLS and YYNGEE. The CDR3 loop reads CASSVRGEIAEAFF. CDR3 nucleotide sequence: TGTGCCAGCAGCGTAAGAGGGGAAATCGCTGAAGCTTTCTTT.

This chain links TRBV7-9 with TRBJ2-3; 13 nucleotides line up with TRBD2. The CDR3 consists of 18 residues. J was trimmed by 0 bases and V by 4 bases; bases with no gene match: 7. Germline V gives CDR1 SEHNR, CDR2 FQNEAQ (reference sequence). The CDR3 DNA sequence: TGTGCCAGCAGCTCGGGACTAGCGGGGCGATTTAGCACAGATACGCAGTATTTT. As protein: CASSSGLAGRFSTDTQYF.

The V gene is TRBV27, the J gene TRBJ1-2; 7 nucleotides align to TRBD1. The CDR3 is made up of 13 amino acids. V trimming: 5 bases; J trimming: 4 bases; junction bases outside the gene matches: 4. Germline CDR1 MNHEY, CDR2 SMNVEV (reference sequence). The CDR3 reads CASSLRQGYGYTF. Here the CDR3 DNA reads TGTGCCAGCAGTCTCAGACAGGGCTATGGCTACACCTTC.

The V gene is TRBV28, the J gene TRBJ1-5, with no clear D. The CDR3 spans 14 residues. In germline, CDR1 is MDHEN, CDR2 SYDVKM. The V gene lost 2 bases and the J gene lost 4 bases, with 9 bases spanning the gap. CDR3 residues: CASSLVPLNQPQHF. In DNA form, the CDR3 reads TGTGCCAGCAGTTTAGTCCCCCTGAATCAGCCCCAGCATTTT.

The V gene is TRBV3-1 (or the pseudogene TRBV3-2), the J gene TRBJ2-7; 7 positions match TRBD1. The V gene end was trimmed by 4 bases and the J gene end by 2 bases; junction bases not matched to a gene: 8. Germline-derived CDR1 and CDR2 are LGHDT and YNNKEL (reference sequence). CDR3 length: 15 amino acids. The CDR3, as DNA: TGTGCCAGCAGCCCTAGCCCCGGGACAGCCTACGAGCAGTACTTC. Translating gives CASSPSPGTAYEQYF.

This clone was detected only once. The chain links TRBV19 to TRBJ1-2; TRBD1 matches 10 bases. CDR1 LNHDA and CDR2 SQIVND come from the germline V gene (reference sequence). V was pared by 1 base and J by 12 bases, with 8 bases of the junction left unmatched. The length of the CDR3 is 14 residues. The CDR3 region is CASSIGTGGGSDTF. The CDR3 bases are TGTGCCAGTAGTATAGGGACAGGGGGAGGGTCGGACACCTTC. Looking up the rest from reference TRBV19 and TRBJ1-2 gives the full variable domain: DGGITQSPKYLFRKEGQNVTLSCEQNLNHDAMYWYRQDPGQGLRLIYYSQIVNDFQKGDIAEGYSVSREKKESFPLTVTSAQKNPTAFYLCASSIGTGGGSDTFGSGTRLTVV.

The chain has TRBV3-1 (or the pseudogene TRBV3-2) and TRBJ2-2; D call uncertain. CDR3 size: 15 residues. The germline V and J ends were trimmed by 1 base and 2 bases, with 8 bases remaining between them. Germline CDR1 is LGHDT and CDR2 is YNNKEL (reference sequence). CDR3 sequence reads: CASSQGMINTGELFF. For the CDR3, the DNA is TGTGCCAGCAGCCAAGGCATGATCAACACCGGGGAGCTGTTTTTT.

The chain uses TRBV2 and TRBJ2-7; D unresolved. Trimming took 4 bases from V and 3 from J, leaving 10 bases between them. The CDR3 runs 13 residues. Germline V gene data show CDR1 as SNHLY and CDR2 as FYNNEI. For the CDR3, the DNA is TGTGCCAGCAGTGCGGGCAGAAACTACGAGCAGTACTTC. Amino acid sequence: CASSAGRNYEQYF.

The chain recombines TRBV11-3 with TRBJ1-2, with TRBD1 as a possible D gene (5 bases). Trimming stripped 4 bases from V and 7 bases from J, with 7 bases between. This CDR3 is built from 11 residues. Germline lookup yields CDR1 SGHNT and CDR2 YENEEA. This CDR3 reads CASSSTGGYTF. The CDR3 DNA reads TGTGCCAGCAGCTCCACAGGTGGCTACACCTTC. Using reference TRBV11-3 and TRBJ1-2 for the parts outside the CDR3, the full variable domain is EAGVVQSPRYKIIEKKQPVAFWCNPISGHNTLYWYLQNLGQGPELLIRYENEEAVDDSQLPKDRFSAERLKGVDSTLKIQPAELGDSAVYLCASSSTGGYTFGSGTRLTVV.

The chain is built from TRBV19 and TRBJ1-3; D is undetermined. The CDR3 covers 16 residues. Per the germline V gene, CDR1 is LNHDA and CDR2 is SQIVND (reference sequence). The V end was cut by 3 bases, the J end by 2 bases, with 14 bases between. CDR3 sequence (DNA): TGTGCCAGTAGTATGGGCAGCCGAGGACCTGGAAACACCATATATTTT. Its translation is CASSMGSRGPGNTIYF.

The chain joins TRBV9 to TRBJ2-7, with TRBD2 identical over 7 bases. Per germline, CDR1 SGDLS and CDR2 YYNGEE. The CDR3 loop spans 14 amino acids. The J segment lost 5 bases and the V segment lost 4 bases, leaving 9 bases of the junction unmatched. The CDR3 nucleotides are TGTGCCAGCAGCCCCCGGCGGGGGACCGACGAGCAGTACTTC. It yields the protein CASSPRRGTDEQYF.

This clone has a single count. V is TRBV19 and J is TRBJ1-5; no definite D call. This CDR3 has 15 amino acids. V lost 1 base and J lost 3, with 10 bases in between. The germline V gene has CDR1 LNHDA and CDR2 SQIVND (reference sequence). CDR3 sequence: CASSIARGANQPQHF. In DNA form, the CDR3 reads TGTGCCAGTAGTATAGCCCGCGGAGCCAATCAGCCCCAGCATTTT.